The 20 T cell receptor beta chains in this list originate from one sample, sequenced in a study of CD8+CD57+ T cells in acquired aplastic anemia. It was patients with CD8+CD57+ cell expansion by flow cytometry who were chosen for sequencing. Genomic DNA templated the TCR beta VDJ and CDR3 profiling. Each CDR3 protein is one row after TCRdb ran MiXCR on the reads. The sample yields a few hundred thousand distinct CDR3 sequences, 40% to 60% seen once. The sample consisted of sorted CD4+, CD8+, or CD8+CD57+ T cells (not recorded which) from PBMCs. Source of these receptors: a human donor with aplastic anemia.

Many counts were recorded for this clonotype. CDR3 nucleotides: TGTGCCATCAGCCTCGGGGGGAATGAGCAGTTCTTC. It codes for CAISLGGNEQFF. The chain couples TRBV10-3 to TRBJ2-1, with 7 bases that match TRBD2. From germline, CDR1 is ENHRY and CDR2 SYGVKD. CDR3 length: 12 residues. J gave up 7 bases and V 6 bases, and 3 bases lay outside the gene matches.

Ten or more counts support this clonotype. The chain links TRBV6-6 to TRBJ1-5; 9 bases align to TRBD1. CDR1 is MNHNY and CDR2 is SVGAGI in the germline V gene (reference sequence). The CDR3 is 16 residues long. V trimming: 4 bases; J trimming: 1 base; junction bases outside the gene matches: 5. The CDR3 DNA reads TGTGCCAGCAGTTTTGGGACAGGGAGGAGCAATCAGCCCCAGCATTTT. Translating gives CASSFGTGRSNQPQHF.

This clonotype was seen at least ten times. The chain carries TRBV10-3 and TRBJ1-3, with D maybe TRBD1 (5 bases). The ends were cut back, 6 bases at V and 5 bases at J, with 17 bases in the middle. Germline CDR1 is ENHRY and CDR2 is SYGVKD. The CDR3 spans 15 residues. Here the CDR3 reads CAIRAGGGARNTIYF. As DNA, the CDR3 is TGTGCCATCAGAGCCGGGGGGGGAGCGAGAAACACCATATATTTT.

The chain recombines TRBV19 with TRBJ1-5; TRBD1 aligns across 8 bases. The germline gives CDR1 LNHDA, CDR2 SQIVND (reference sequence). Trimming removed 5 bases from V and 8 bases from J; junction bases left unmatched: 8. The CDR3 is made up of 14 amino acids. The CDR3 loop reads CASSQQGGEEPQHF. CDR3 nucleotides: TGTGCCAGTAGTCAACAGGGGGGGGAAGAGCCCCAGCATTTT. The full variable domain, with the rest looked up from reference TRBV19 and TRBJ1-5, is DGGITQSPKYLFRKEGQNVTLSCEQNLNHDAMYWYRQDPGQGLRLIYYSQIVNDFQKGDIAEGYSVSREKKESFPLTVTSAQKNPTAFYLCASSQQGGEEPQHFGDGTRLSIL.

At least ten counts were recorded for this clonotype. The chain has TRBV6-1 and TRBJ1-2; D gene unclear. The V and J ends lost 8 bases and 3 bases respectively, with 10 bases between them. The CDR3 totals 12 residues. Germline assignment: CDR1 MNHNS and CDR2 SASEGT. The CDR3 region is CASREGYYGYTF. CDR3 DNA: TGTGCCAGCCGAGAGGGATACTATGGCTACACCTTC.

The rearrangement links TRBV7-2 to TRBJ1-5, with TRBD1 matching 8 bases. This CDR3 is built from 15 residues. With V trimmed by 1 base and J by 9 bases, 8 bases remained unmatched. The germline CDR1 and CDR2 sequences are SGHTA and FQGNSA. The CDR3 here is CASSLDGTGHRPQHF. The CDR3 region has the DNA TGTGCCAGCAGCTTAGATGGGACAGGACATCGGCCCCAGCATTTT.

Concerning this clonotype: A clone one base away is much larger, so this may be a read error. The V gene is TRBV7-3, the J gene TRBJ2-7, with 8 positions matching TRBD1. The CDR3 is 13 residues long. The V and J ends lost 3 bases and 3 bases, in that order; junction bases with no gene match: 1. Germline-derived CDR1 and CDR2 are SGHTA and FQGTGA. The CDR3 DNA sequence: TGTGCCAGCAGCTTGGGACAGGACTACGAGCAGTACTTC. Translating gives CASSLGQDYEQYF.

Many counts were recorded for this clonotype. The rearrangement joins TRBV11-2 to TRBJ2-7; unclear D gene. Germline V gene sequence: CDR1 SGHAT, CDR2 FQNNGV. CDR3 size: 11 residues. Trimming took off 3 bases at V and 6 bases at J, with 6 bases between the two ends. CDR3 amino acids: CASSFEGEQYF. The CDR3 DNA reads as TGTGCCAGCAGCTTTGAAGGCGAGCAGTACTTC.

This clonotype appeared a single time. The CDR3 loop reads CASSLGPTYGYTF. CDR3 nucleotides: TGTGCCAGCAGCTTAGGACCTACGTATGGCTACACCTTC. V and J are TRBV7-3 and TRBJ1-2; D is ambiguous. The V and J ends lost 2 bases and 5 bases respectively, with 9 bases between them. The CDR3 extends over 13 amino acids. CDR1 and CDR2 (germline): SGHTA, FQGTGA.

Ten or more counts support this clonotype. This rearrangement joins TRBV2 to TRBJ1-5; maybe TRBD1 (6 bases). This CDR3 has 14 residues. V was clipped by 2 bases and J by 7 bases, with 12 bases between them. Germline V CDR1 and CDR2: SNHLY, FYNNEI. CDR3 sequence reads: CASSEQGRGQPQHF. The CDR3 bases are TGTGCCAGCAGTGAACAGGGAAGGGGGCAGCCCCAGCATTTT.

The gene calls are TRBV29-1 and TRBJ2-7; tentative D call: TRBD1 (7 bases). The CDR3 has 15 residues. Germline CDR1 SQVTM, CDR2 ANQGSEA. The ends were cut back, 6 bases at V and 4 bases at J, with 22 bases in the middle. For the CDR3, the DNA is TGCAGCGTCGCGCCGCGGGACAGCCCTTCTTACGAGCAGTACTTC. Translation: CSVAPRDSPSYEQYF.

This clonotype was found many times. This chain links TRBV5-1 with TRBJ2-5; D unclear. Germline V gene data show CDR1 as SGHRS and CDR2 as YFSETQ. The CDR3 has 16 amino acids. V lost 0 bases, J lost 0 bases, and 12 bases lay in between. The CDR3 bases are TGCGCCAGCAGCTTGGGGCCCTTGGGAAACCAAGAGACCCAGTACTTC. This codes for CASSLGPLGNQETQYF.

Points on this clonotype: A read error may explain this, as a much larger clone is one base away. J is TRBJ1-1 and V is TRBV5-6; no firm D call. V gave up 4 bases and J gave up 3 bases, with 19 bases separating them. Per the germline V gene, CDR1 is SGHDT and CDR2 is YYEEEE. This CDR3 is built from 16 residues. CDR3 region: CASSPGGRGGDTEAFF. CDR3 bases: TGTGCCAGCAGCCCCGGCGGTCGGGGTGGGGACACTGAAGCTTTCTTT.

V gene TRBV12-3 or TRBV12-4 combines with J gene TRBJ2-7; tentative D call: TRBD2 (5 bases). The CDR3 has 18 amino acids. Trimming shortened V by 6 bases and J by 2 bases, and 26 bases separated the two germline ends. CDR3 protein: CASSQDNPWAEVPYEQYF. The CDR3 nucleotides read TGTGCCAGCAGCCAAGATAACCCCTGGGCGGAGGTCCCCTACGAGCAGTACTTC.

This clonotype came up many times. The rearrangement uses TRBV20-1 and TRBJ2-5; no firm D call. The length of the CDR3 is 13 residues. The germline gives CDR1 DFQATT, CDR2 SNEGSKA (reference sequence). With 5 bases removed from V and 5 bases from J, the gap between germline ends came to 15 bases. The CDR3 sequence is CSAEMGGFETQYF. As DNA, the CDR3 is TGCAGTGCTGAGATGGGCGGTTTTGAGACCCAGTACTTC.

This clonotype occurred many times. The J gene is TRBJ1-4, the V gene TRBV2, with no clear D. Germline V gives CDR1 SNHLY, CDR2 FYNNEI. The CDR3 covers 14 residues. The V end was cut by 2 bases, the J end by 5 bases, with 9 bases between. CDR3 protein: CASSEFRPNEKLFF. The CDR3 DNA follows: TGTGCCAGCAGTGAATTCAGGCCCAATGAAAAACTGTTTTTT.

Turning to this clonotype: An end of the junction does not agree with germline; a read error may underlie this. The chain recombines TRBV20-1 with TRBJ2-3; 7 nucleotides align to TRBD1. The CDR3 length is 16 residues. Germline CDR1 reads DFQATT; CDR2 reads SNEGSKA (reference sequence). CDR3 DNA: TGCAGTGCTAGATATGTCCTTGCAAATGGGACAGATATGCAGTATTTT. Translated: CSARYVLANGTDMQYF.

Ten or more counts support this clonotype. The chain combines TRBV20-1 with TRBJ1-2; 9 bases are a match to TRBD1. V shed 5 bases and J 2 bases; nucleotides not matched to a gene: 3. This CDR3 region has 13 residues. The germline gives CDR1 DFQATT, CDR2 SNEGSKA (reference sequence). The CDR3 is CSAPGTGNYGYTF. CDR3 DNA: TGCAGTGCTCCCGGGACAGGGAACTATGGCTACACCTTC.

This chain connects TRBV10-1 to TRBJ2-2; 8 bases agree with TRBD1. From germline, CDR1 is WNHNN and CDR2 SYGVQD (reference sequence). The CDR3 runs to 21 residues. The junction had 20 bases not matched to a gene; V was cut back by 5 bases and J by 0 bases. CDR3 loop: CASSTDQGRDRKKANTGELFF. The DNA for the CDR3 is TGCGCCAGCAGTACGGACCAAGGCCGGGACAGGAAGAAAGCGAACACCGGGGAGCTGTTTTTT.

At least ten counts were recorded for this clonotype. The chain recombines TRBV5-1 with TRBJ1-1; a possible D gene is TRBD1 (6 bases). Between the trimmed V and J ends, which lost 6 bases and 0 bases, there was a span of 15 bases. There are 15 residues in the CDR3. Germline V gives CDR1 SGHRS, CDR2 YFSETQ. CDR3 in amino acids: CASIDLPGVNTEAFF. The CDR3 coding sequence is TGCGCCAGCATTGATCTTCCAGGGGTGAACACTGAAGCTTTCTTT.